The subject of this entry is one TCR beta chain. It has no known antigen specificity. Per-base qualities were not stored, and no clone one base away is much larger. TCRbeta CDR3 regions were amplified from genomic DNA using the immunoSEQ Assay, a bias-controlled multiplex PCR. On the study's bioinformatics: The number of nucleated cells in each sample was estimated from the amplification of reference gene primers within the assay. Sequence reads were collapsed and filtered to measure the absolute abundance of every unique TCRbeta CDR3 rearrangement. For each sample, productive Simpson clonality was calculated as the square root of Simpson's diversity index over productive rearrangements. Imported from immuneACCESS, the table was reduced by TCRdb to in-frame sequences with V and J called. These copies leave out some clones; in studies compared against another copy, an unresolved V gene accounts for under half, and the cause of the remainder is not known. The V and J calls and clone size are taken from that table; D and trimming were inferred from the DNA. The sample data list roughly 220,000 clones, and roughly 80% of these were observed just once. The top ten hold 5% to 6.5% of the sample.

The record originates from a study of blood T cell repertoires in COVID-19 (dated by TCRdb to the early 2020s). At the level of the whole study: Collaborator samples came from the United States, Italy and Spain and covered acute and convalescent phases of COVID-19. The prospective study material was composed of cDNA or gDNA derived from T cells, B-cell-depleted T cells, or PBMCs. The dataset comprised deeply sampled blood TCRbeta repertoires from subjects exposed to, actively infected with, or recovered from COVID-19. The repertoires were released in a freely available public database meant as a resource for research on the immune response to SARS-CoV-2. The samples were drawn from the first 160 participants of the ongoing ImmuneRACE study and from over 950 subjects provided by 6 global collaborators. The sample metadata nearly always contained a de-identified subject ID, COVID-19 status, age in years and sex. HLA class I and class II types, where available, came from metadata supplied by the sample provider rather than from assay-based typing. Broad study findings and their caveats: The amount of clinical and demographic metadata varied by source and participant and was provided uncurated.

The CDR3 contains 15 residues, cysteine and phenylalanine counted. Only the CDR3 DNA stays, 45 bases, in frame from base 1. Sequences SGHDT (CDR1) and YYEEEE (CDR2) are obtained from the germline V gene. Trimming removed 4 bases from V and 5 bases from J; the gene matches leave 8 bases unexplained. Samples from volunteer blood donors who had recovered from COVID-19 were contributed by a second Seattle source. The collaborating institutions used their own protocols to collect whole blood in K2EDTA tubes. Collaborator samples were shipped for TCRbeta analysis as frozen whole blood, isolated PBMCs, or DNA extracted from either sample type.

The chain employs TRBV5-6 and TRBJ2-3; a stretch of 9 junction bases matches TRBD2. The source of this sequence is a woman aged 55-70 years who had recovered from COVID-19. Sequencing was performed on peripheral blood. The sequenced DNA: TGTGCCAGCAGCCCGGTAGCGGGGGAGGGAGATACGCAGTATTTT. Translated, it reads CASSPVAGEGDTQYF.